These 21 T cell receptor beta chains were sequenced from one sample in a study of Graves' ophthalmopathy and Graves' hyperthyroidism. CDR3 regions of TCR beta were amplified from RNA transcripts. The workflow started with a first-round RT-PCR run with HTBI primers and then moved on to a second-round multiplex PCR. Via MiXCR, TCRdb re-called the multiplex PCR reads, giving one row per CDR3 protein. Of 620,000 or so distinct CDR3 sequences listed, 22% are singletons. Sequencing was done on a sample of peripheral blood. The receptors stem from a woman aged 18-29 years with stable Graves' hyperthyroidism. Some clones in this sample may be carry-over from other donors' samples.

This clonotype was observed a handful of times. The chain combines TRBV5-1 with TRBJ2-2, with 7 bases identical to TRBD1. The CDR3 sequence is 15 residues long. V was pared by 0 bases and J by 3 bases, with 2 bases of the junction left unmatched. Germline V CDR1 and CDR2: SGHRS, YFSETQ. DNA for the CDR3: TGCGCCAGCAGCTTGGACAGGGGCTACACCGGGGAGCTGTTTTTT. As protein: CASSLDRGYTGELFF.

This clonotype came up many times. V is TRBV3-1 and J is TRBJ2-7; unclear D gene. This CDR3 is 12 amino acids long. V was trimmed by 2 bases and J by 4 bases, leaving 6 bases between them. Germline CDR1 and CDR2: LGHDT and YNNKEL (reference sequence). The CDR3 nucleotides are TGTGCCAGCAGCCAAAACCGTTACGAGCAGTACTTC. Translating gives CASSQNRYEQYF.

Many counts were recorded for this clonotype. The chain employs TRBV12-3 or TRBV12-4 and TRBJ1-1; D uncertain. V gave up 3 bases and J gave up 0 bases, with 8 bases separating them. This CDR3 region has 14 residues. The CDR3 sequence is CASSFSSVNTEAFF. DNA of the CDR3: TGTGCCAGCAGTTTTTCGTCGGTGAACACTGAAGCTTTCTTT.

CDR3 sequence reads: CASSLVGFDGELFF. The CDR3 bases are TGCGCCAGCAGCTTGGTGGGGTTCGACGGGGAGCTGTTTTTT. The chain is built from TRBV5-1 and TRBJ2-2; no firm D call. Between the trimmed V and J ends, which lost 0 bases and 7 bases, there was a span of 10 bases. From germline, CDR1 is SGHRS and CDR2 YFSETQ. The CDR3 is made up of 14 amino acids.

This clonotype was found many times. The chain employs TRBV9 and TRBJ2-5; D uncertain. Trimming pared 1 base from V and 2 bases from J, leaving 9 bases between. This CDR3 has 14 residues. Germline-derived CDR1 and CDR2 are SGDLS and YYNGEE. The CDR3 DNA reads TGTGCCAGCAGCGTAATGGGAAGGCAAGAGACCCAGTACTTC. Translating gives CASSVMGRQETQYF.

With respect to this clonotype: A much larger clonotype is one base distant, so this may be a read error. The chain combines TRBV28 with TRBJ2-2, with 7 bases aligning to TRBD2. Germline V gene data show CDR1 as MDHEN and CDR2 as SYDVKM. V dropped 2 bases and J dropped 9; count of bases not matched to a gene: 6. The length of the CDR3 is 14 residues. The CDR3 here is CASSLTSATRELFF. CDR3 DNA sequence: TGTGCCAGCAGTTTAACTAGCGCTACCAGGGAGCTGTTTTTT. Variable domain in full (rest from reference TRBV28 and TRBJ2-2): DVKVTQSSRYLVKRTGEKVFLECVQDMDHENMFWYRQDPGLGLRLIYFSYDVKMKEKGDIPEGYSVSREKKERFSLILESASTNQTSMYLCASSLTSATRELFFGEGSRLTVL.

The CDR3 loop reads CASTDRGPTEAFF. CDR3 nucleotide sequence: TGTGCCAGCACAGACAGGGGGCCCACTGAAGCTTTCTTT. V and J are TRBV6-2 or TRBV6-3 and TRBJ1-1, with 10 bases identical to TRBD1. The CDR3 sequence is 13 residues long. Looked up from germline, CDR1 is MNHEY and CDR2 is SVGEGT. V shed 7 bases and J 4 bases; nucleotides not matched to a gene: 3.

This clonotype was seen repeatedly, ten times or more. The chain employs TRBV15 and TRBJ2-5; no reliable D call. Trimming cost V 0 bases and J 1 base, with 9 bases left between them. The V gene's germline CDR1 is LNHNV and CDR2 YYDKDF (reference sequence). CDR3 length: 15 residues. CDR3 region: CATSRELGFQETQYF. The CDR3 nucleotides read TGTGCCACCAGCAGAGAATTGGGGTTCCAAGAGACCCAGTACTTC. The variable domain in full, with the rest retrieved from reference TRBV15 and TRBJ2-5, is DAMVIQNPRYQVTQFGKPVTLSCSQTLNHNVMYWYQQKSSQAPKLLFHYYDKDFNNEADTPDNFQSRRPNTSFCFLDIRSPGLGDTAMYLCATSRELGFQETQYFGPGTRLLVL.

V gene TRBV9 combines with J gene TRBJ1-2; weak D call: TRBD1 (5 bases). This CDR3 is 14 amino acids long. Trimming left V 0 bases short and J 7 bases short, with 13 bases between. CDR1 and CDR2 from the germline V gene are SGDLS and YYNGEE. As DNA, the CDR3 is TGTGCCAGCAGCGTAGGCCAGGGAACCGCTGGCTACACCTTC. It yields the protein CASSVGQGTAGYTF.

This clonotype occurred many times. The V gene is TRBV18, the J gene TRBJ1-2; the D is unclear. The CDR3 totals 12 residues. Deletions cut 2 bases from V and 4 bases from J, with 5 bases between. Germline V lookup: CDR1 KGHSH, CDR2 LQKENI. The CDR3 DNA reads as TGTGCCAGCTCACCAGAGACCTATGGCTACACCTTC. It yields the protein CASSPETYGYTF.

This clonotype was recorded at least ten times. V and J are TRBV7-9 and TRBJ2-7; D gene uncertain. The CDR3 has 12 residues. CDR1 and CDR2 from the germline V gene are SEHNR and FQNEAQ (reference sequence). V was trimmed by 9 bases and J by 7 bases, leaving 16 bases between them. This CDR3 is CARPPPSREQYF. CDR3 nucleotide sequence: TGTGCCAGACCACCCCCCAGCCGTGAGCAGTACTTC.

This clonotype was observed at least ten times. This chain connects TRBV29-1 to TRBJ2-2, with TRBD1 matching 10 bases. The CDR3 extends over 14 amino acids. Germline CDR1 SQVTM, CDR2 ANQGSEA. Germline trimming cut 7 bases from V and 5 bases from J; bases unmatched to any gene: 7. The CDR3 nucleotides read TGCAGCGGGAGGGGGACAGGGGTTACCGGGGAGCTGTTTTTT. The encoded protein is CSGRGTGVTGELFF.

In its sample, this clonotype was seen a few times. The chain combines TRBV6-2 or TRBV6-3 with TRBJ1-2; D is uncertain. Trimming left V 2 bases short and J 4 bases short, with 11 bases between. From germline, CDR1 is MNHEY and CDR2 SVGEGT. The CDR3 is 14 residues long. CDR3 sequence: CASSYVTLLYGYTF. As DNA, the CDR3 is TGTGCCAGCAGTTACGTGACACTACTCTATGGCTACACCTTC.

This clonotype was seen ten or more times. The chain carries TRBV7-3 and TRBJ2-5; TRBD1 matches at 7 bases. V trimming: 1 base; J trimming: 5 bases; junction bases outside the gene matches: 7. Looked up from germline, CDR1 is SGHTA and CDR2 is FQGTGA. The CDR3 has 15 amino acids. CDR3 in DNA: TGTGCCAGCAGCTTAAAGACAGGGAGTTTGGAGACCCAGTACTTC. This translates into CASSLKTGSLETQYF.

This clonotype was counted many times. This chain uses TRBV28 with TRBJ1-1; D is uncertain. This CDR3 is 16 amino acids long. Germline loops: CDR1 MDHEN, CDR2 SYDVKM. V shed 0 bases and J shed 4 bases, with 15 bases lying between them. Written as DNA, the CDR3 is TGTGCCAGCAGTTTATGGGGTTTTGGTGCGTCCACTGAAGCTTTCTTT. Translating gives CASSLWGFGASTEAFF.

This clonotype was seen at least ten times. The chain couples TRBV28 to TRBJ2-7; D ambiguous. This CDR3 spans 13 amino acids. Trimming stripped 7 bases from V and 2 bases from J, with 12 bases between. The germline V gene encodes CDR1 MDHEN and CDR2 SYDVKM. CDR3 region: CASTPTTTYEQYF. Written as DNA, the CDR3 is TGTGCCAGCACCCCAACTACAACCTACGAGCAGTACTTC.

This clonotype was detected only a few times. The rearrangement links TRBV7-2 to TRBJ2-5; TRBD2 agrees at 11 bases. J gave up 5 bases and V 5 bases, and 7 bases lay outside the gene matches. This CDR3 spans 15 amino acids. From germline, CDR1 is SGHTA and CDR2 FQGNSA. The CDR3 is CASSPPLAGDETQYF. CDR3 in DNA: TGTGCCAGCAGCCCCCCACTAGCGGGAGATGAGACCCAGTACTTC. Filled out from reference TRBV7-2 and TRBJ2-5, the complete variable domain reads GAGVSQSPSNKVTEKGKDVELRCDPISGHTALYWYRQSLGQGLEFLIYFQGNSAPDKSGLPSDRFSAERTGGSVSTLTIQRTQQEDSAVYLCASSPPLAGDETQYFGPGTRLLVL.

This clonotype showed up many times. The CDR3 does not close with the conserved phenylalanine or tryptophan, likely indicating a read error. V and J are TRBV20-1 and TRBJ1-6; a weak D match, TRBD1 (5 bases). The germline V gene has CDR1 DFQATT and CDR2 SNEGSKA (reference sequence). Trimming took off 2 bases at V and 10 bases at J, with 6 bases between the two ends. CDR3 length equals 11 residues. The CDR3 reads CSARRGSPLHL. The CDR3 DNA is TGCAGTGCTAGAAGGGGCTCACCCCTCCACCTT.

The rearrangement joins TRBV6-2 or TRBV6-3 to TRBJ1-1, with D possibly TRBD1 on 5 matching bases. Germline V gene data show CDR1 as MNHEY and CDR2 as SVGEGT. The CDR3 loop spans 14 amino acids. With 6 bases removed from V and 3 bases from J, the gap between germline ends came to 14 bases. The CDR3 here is CASSAQGPDTEAFF. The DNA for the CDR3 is TGTGCCAGCAGCGCCCAGGGCCCCGACACTGAAGCTTTCTTT.

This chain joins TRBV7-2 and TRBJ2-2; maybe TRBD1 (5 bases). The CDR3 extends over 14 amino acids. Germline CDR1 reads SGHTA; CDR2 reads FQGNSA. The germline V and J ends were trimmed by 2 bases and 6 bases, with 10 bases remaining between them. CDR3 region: CASSLLQGSGELFF. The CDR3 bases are TGTGCCAGCAGCTTATTGCAGGGATCCGGGGAGCTGTTTTTT.

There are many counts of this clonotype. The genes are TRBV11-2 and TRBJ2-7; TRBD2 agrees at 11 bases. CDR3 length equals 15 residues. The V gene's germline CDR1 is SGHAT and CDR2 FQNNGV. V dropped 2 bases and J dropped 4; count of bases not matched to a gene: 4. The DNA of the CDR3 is TGTGCCAGCAGCTTAAGAGTAGCGGGAGGGTACGAGCAGTACTTC. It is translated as CASSLRVAGGYEQYF. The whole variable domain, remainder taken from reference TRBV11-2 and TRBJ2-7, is EAGVAQSPRYKIIEKRQSVAFWCNPISGHATLYWYQQILGQGPKLLIQFQNNGVVDDSQLPKDRFSAERLKGVDSTLKIQPAKLEDSAVYLCASSLRVAGGYEQYFGPGTRLTVT.